This passage covers 11 T cell receptor beta chains from one sample sequenced in a study of molecular identifiers for immune sequencing clone quantification. TCRdb independently ran MiXCR on the PCR reads; one entry per CDR3 protein. The table records 250,000 to 350,000 distinct CDR3 sequences, about 20% of them present only once. Sample: naive CD8+ T cells from blood, with Jurkat cell RNA spiked in. Noted subset: FACS-sorted CD8+CD4-CCR7+CD45RA+ naive T cells. Every receptor here comes from a human donor in good health. Some libraries in this study had Jurkat cell RNA spiked in.

This clonotype was seen repeatedly, ten times or more. V is TRBV18 and J is TRBJ2-5, with 8 bases aligning to TRBD1. Germline CDR1 is KGHSH and CDR2 is LQKENI. The CDR3 totals 13 residues. Trimming at V came to 7 bases and at J to 5 bases, leaving 6 bases not matched to a gene. CDR3 loop: CASLRTGMETQYF. CDR3 in DNA: TGTGCCAGCTTACGGACAGGGATGGAGACCCAGTACTTC.

The chain combines TRBV7-9 with TRBJ2-1; TRBD2 agrees at 11 bases. Unmatched junction bases numbered 8, after V lost 2 bases and J lost 5 bases. This CDR3 has 17 amino acids. CDR1 and CDR2 from the germline V gene are SEHNR and FQNEAQ (reference sequence). CDR3 region: CASSLYWLAGGNNEQFF. The CDR3 DNA is TGTGCCAGCAGCTTATATTGGCTAGCGGGGGGCAACAATGAGCAGTTCTTC.

The sample holds a few counts of this clonotype. The genes are TRBV7-9 and TRBJ2-2; 13 bases are a match to TRBD2. The CDR3 has 23 residues. Germline V CDR1 and CDR2: SEHNR, FQNEAQ (reference sequence). Trimming cost V 5 bases and J 4 bases; bases outside gene matches: 25. The CDR3 coding sequence is TGTGCCAGCAGCGGACGGCATATCGAAGGCAAAGGACTAGCGGGAGTAAGCACCGGGGAGCTGTTTTTT. It codes for CASSGRHIEGKGLAGVSTGELFF. The full variable domain, in which reference TRBV7-9 and TRBJ2-2 provide the parts outside the CDR3, is DTGVSQNPRHKITKRGQNVTFRCDPISEHNRLYWYRQTLGQGPEFLTYFQNEAQLEKSRLLSDRFSAERPKGSFSTLEIQRTEQGDSAMYLCASSGRHIEGKGLAGVSTGELFFGEGSRLTVL.

This clonotype was observed many times. This chain links TRBV29-1 with TRBJ2-3; D call uncertain. This CDR3 spans 14 amino acids. The V end was cut by 3 bases, the J end by 4 bases, with 14 bases between. Germline values: CDR1 SQVTM, CDR2 ANQGSEA. The CDR3 here is CSVDGAPWADTQYF. The CDR3 DNA is TGCAGCGTTGATGGAGCGCCTTGGGCAGATACGCAGTATTTT.

The chain couples TRBV19 to TRBJ2-1, with TRBD1 as a possible D gene (5 bases). V dropped 7 bases and J dropped 4 bases, with 8 bases sitting between them. The length of the CDR3 is 12 residues. Per the germline V gene, CDR1 is LNHDA and CDR2 is SQIVND (reference sequence). The CDR3 bases are TGTGCCAGTAAGAAGGGGTACAATGAGCAGTTCTTC. It yields the protein CASKKGYNEQFF.

Of note for this clonotype: It may be a read error: a sequence one base away is much more abundant. The V and J genes are TRBV29-1 and TRBJ2-2; TRBD1 might be the D (5 bases). CDR3 size: 15 residues. Trimming shortened V by 3 bases and J by 6 bases, and 17 bases separated the two germline ends. Germline V gene data show CDR1 as SQVTM and CDR2 as ANQGSEA. The CDR3, as DNA: TGCAGCGTTGAGTTAGGGGCGACCGTCGCCGGGGAGCTGTTTTTT. Translated, it gives CSVELGATVAGELFF.

With regard to this clonotype: A much larger clone lies a single base off, so this may be a read error. This chain uses TRBV6-5 with TRBJ1-3; 8 nucleotides agree with TRBD1. The CDR3 extends over 16 amino acids. Germline-derived CDR1 and CDR2 are MNHEY and SVGAGI. V lost 4 bases, J lost 7 bases, and 12 bases stayed unmatched. The CDR3 here is CASSSPLGTGQNTIYF. In DNA, the CDR3 is TGTGCCAGCAGTTCACCGTTAGGGACAGGCCAGAACACCATATATTTT.

Worth noting for this clonotype: A much larger clone lies one base from this, so it may be a read error. V usage is TRBV6-5 and J usage is TRBJ2-7; 8 nucleotides align to TRBD1. Germline CDR1 reads MNHEY; CDR2 reads SVGAGI. The junction had 7 bases not matched to a gene; V was cut back by 0 bases and J by 6 bases. This CDR3 spans 15 amino acids. CDR3 sequence (DNA): TGTGCCAGCAGTTACTCGACGGACAGGGCCCGCGAGCAGTACTTC. Its protein is CASSYSTDRAREQYF.

With regard to this clonotype: The junction does not match germline at one end; this may be a read error. The chain combines TRBV4-3 with TRBJ1-5; possibly TRBD1 for D (6 bases). The germline gives CDR1 LGHNA, CDR2 YSLEER. The CDR3 has 16 residues. CDR3 in amino acids: CASSQDSGGLNQPRHF. DNA of the CDR3: TGCGCCAGCAGCCAAGATTCCGGGGGGCTGAATCAGCCCCGGCATTTT.

With regard to this clonotype: Without the conserved terminal phenylalanine or tryptophan, this CDR3 likely stems from a read error. The V call is TRBV18, the J call TRBJ2-3; D could derive from TRBD1 or TRBD2 (5 bases each). V was pared by 3 bases and J by 2 bases, with 12 bases between. Per the germline V gene, CDR1 is KGHSH and CDR2 is LQKENI. The CDR3 is 15 residues long. The CDR3 DNA follows: TGTGCCAGCTCACCGTACCGGGACCTCACAGATACGCAGTATTCT. Translating it yields CASSPYRDLTDTQYS.

The chain joins TRBV19 to TRBJ2-3; 10 bases are a match to TRBD2. The CDR3 is made up of 17 amino acids. V dropped 1 base and J dropped 6; count of bases not matched to a gene: 10. The germline V gene has CDR1 LNHDA and CDR2 SQIVND (reference sequence). CDR3 in amino acids: CASSIASGGLSPDTQYF. DNA of the CDR3: TGTGCCAGTAGTATAGCTAGCGGGGGCCTTTCCCCGGATACGCAGTATTTT.